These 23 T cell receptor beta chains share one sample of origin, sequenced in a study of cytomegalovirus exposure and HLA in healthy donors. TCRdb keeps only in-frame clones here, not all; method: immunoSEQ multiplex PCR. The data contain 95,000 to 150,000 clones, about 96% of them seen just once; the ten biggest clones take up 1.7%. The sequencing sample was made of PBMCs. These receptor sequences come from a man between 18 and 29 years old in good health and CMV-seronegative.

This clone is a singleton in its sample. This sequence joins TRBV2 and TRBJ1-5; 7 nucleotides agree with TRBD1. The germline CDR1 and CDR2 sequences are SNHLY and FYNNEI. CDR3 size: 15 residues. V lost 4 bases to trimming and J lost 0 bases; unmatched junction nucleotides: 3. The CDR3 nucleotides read TGTGCCAGCAGTGGGGACAGTTATAGCAATCAGCCCCAGCATTTT. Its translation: CASSGDSYSNQPQHF.

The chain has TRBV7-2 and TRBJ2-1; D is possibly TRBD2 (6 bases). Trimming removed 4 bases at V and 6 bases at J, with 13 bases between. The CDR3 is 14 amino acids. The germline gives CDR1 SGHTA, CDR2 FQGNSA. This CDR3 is CASSSYGSRNEQFF. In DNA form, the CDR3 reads TGTGCCAGCAGCTCATACGGGAGTCGCAATGAGCAGTTCTTC.

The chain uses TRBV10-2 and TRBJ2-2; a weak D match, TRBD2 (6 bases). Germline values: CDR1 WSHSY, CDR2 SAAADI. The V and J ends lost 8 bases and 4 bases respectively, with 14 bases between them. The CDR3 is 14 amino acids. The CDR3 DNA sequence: TGCGCCAGCGGGGGGTCGGGGGTCACCGGGGAGCTGTTTTTT. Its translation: CASGGSGVTGELFF.

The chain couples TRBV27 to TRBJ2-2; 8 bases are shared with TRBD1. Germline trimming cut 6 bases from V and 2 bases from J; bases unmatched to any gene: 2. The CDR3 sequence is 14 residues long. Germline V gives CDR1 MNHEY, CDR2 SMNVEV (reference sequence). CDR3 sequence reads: CASSPGGNTGELFF. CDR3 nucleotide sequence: TGTGCCAGCAGCCCAGGGGGCAACACCGGGGAGCTGTTTTTT.

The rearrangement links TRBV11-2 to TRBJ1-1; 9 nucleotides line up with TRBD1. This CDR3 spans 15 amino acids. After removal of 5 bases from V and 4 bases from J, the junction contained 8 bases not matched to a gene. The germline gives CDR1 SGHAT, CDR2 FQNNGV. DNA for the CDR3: TGTGCCAGCAGCAACAAACAGGGGGCCAGCACTGAAGCTTTCTTT. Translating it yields CASSNKQGASTEAFF. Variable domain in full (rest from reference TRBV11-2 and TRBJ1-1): EAGVAQSPRYKIIEKRQSVAFWCNPISGHATLYWYQQILGQGPKLLIQFQNNGVVDDSQLPKDRFSAERLKGVDSTLKIQPAKLEDSAVYLCASSNKQGASTEAFFGQGTRLTVV.

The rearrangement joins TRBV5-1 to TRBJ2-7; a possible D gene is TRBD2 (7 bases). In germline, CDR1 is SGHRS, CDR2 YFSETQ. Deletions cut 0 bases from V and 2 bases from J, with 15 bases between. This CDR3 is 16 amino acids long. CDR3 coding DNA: TGCGCCAGCAGCTTGGTTGGGGGGGCGACAGCCTACGAGCAGTACTTC. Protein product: CASSLVGGATAYEQYF.

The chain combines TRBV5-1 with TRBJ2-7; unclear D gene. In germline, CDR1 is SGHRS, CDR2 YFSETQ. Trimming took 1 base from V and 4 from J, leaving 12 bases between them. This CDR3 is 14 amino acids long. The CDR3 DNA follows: TGCGCCAGCAGCTTGAGAGGCCCCATTTACGAGCAGTACTTC. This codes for CASSLRGPIYEQYF.

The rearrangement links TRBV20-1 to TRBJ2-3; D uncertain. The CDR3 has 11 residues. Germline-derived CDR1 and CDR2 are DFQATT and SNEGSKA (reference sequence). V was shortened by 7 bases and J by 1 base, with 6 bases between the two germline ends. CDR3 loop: CSVSGTDTQYF. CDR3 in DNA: TGCAGTGTATCCGGCACAGATACGCAGTATTTT.

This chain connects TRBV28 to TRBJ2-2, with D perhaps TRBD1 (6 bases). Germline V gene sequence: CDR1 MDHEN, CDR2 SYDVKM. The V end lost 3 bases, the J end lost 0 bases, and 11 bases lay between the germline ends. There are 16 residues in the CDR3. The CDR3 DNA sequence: TGTGCCAGCAGTTTTTGGACAGCGGCGAACACCGGGGAGCTGTTTTTT. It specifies CASSFWTAANTGELFF.

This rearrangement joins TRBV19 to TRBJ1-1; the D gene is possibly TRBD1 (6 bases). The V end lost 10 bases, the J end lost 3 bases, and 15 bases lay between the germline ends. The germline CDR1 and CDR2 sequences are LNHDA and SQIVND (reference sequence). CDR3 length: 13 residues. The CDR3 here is CATSRGRDTEAFF. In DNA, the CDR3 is TGTGCCACCTCGCGGGGGCGGGACACTGAAGCTTTCTTT. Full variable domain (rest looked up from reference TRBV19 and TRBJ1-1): DGGITQSPKYLFRKEGQNVTLSCEQNLNHDAMYWYRQDPGQGLRLIYYSQIVNDFQKGDIAEGYSVSREKKESFPLTVTSAQKNPTAFYLCATSRGRDTEAFFGQGTRLTVV.

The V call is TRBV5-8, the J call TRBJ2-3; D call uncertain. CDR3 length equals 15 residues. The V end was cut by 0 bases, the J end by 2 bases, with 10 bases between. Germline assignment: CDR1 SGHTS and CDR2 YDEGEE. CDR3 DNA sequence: TGTGCCAGCAGCTTGGTAGCTTTTCACACAGATACGCAGTATTTT. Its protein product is CASSLVAFHTDTQYF.

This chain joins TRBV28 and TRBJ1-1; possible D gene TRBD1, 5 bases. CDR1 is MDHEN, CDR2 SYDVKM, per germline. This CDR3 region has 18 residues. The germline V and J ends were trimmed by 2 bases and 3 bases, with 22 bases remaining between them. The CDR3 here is CASSLLLTLRGHHTEAFF. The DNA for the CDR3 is TGTGCCAGCAGTTTACTACTCACCCTCCGAGGACACCACACTGAAGCTTTCTTT.

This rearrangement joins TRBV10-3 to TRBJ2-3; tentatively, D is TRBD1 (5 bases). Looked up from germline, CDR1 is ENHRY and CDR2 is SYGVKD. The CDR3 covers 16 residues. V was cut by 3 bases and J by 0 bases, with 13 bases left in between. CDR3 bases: TGTGCCATCAGTGACCCGAGGACAAGAAGCACAGATACGCAGTATTTT. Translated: CAISDPRTRSTDTQYF.

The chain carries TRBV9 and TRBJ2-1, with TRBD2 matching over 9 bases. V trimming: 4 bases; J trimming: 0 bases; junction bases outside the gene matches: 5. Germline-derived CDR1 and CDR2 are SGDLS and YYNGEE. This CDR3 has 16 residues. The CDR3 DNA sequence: TGTGCCAGCAGCCCCCCTAGCGGGACCTCCTACAATGAGCAGTTCTTC. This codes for CASSPPSGTSYNEQFF.

The CDR3 loop reads CASSVGDLAGGSYNEQFF. The CDR3 DNA sequence: TGTGCCAGCAGCGTAGGAGACCTAGCGGGAGGCTCCTACAATGAGCAGTTCTTC. The J gene is TRBJ2-1, the V gene TRBV9; 11 bases match TRBD2. The germline V gene has CDR1 SGDLS and CDR2 YYNGEE. The CDR3 contains 18 residues. V lost 0 bases and J lost 0; bases outside the gene matches: 5.

The DNA for the CDR3 is TGTGCCAGCAGGAGCGCGACAGGGTTCCGAGAAAAACTGTTTTTT. Translated: CASRSATGFREKLFF. The chain links TRBV6-5 to TRBJ1-4; 7 bases fit TRBD1. Trimming took 6 bases from V and 8 from J; bases not matched to a gene: 12. Per the germline V gene, CDR1 is MNHEY and CDR2 is SVGAGI. This CDR3 is 15 amino acids long.

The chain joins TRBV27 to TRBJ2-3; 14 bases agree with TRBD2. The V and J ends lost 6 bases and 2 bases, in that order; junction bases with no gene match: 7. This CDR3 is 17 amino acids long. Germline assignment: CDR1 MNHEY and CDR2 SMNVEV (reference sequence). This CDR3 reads CASRGGGLAGDTDTQYF. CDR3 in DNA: TGTGCCAGCAGAGGGGGGGGACTAGCGGGAGACACAGATACGCAGTATTTT.

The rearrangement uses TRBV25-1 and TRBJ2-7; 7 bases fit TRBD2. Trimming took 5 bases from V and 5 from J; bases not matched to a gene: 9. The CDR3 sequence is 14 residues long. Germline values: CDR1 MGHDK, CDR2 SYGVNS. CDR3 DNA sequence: TGTGCCAGCAGTCAGGGAGGGAGGTCTGACGAGCAGTACTTC. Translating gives CASSQGGRSDEQYF.

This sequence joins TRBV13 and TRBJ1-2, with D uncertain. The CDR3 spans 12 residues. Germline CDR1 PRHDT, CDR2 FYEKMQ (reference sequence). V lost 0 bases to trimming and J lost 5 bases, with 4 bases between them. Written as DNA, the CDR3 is TGTGCCAGCAGCTTAGGGGCTTATGGCTACACCTTC. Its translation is CASSLGAYGYTF.

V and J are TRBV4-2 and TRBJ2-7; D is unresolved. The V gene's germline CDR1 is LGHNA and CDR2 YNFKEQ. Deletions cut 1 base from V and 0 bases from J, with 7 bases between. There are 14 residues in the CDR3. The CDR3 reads CASSQVSGSYEQYF. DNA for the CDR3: TGTGCCAGCAGCCAAGTATCCGGCTCCTACGAGCAGTACTTC.

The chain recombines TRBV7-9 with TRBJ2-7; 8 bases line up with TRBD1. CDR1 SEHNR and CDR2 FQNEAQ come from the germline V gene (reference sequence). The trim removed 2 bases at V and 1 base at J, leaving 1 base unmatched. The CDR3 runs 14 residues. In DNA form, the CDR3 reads TGTGCCAGCAGCTTAAGACAGGGGTCCTACGAGCAGTACTTC. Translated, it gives CASSLRQGSYEQYF.

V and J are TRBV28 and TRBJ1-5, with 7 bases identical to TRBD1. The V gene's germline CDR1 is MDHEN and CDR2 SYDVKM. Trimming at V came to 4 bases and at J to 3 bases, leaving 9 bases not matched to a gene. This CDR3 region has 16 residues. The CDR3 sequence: CASSWADRWANQPQHF. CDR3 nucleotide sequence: TGTGCCAGCAGTTGGGCGGACAGGTGGGCCAATCAGCCCCAGCATTTT.

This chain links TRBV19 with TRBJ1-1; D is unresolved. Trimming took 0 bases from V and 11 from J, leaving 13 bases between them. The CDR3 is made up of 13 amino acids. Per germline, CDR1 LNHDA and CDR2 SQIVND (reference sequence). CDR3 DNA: TGTGCCAGTAGTATAGATTATTCGGCGGGGGCTTTCTTT. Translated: CASSIDYSAGAFF.